This T cell receptor (beta chain) stems from a study of blood T cell repertoires in COVID-19 (dated by TCRdb to the early 2020s). About the full investigation: The collaborator samples originated in the United States, Italy and Spain and spanned the acute and convalescent phases of COVID-19. The material from the prospective study consisted of cDNA or gDNA derived from T cells, B-cell-depleted T cells, or PBMCs. Deeply sampled blood TCRbeta repertoires from subjects exposed to, actively infected with, or recovered from COVID-19 were included in the dataset. The repertoires were released in a freely available public database intended as a resource for research on the immune response to SARS-CoV-2. The samples were drawn from two sources: the first 160 participants of the ongoing ImmuneRACE study, and over 950 subjects contributed by 6 global collaborators. Sample metadata almost always included a de-identified subject ID, COVID-19 status, age in years and sex. Where available, HLA class I and class II types were taken from metadata supplied by the sample provider and were not determined by assay-based typing. Overall study outcomes, separate from this receptor: The amount of clinical and demographic metadata varied by source and participant and was provided uncurated.

Participants in the prospective study were aged about 18 to 90 years, lived in more than 20 United States geographic areas, and enrolled through a virtual design. Cohort assignment in the prospective study relied on participant-reported clinical history from a screening survey and a study questionnaire. ImmuneRACE Cohort 3 recovered participants were defined by two consecutive negative NP/OP PCR tests, healthcare professional clearance, or symptom resolution. In the prospective study, mobile phlebotomists collected whole blood, serum and a nasopharyngeal or oropharyngeal swab from each participant. Prospective study participants could optionally give additional blood draws and questionnaires over an approximately 2-month period. Prospective study blood samples were shipped either frozen or at room temperature before DNA extraction. Notes on this clone: This clone's antigen is unknown. Base qualities are not recorded, but no much larger clone differs from it by a single base.

As encoded in the germline V gene (reference sequence), CDR1 is LNHDA while CDR2 is SQIVND. V is reduced by 3 bases and J by 3 bases, leaving a spacing of 9 bases between them. The CDR3 starts with the cysteine, ends with the phenylalanine, and has 14 residues. Only the CDR3 part of the read is kept: 42 bases, read in frame from the first base. TCRbeta CDR3 regions were amplified from genomic DNA using the immunoSEQ Assay, a bias-controlled multiplex PCR. The paper's processing steps were these. Nucleated cell counts per sample were estimated from amplification of reference gene primers within the assay. Sequence reads were collapsed and filtered to measure the absolute abundance of every unique TCRbeta CDR3 rearrangement. For each sample, productive Simpson clonality was calculated as the square root of Simpson's diversity index over productive rearrangements. In TCRdb, the immuneACCESS table is reduced to in-frame sequences with V and J assigned. These tables do not hold every clone; where another copy was compared, an unresolved V gene accounts for under half, and the others remain unexplained. D and trimming were read from the DNA, whereas the V and J calls and clone size are those reported in that table. The sample table lists 130,000 to 150,000 clones, about 80% of them with a count of one. The top ten constitute more than 8.5% of the sample.

The chain employs TRBV19 and TRBJ1-3, with the D gene call left open. Sequenced material: PBMCs or T cells enriched from blood (not recorded which). This receptor was identified in a man aged 45 to 65 who had recovered from COVID-19. The CDR3 protein sequence reads: CASSIGGIGNTIYF. In nucleotide form, the sequence is TGTGCCAGTAGTATCGGAGGGATTGGAAACACCATATATTTT.